This T cell receptor beta chain was sequenced for a study of blood T cell repertoires in COVID-19. The overall study: Collection of acute and convalescent COVID-19 samples took place in the United States, Italy and Spain.

Authors' methods: Scientists estimated how many nucleated cells there were by amplifying reference gene primers. Produced via immunoSEQ multiplex PCR; TCRdb's table is partial and in-frame only. V and J calls and clone size come straight from that table; D and trimming were deduced from the DNA. The profile covers about 110,000 clones, with around four fifths appearing a single time and 15% to 20% taken by the ten largest. Trimming at V came to 1 base and at J to 4 bases, leaving 3 bases not matched to a gene. The CDR3 sequence is 13 residues long. Germline V CDR1 and CDR2: GTSNPN, SVGIG (reference sequence).

Sequencing was done on a sample of peripheral blood. The J gene is TRBJ1-1, the V gene TRBV30; 7 positions agree with TRBD1. The sequence came from a woman in her sixties or seventies with acute or convalescent COVID-19. DNA for the CDR3: TGTGCCTGGAGTGGGGACAGATTCACTGAAGCTTTCTTT. It yields the protein CAWSGDRFTEAFF.